The T cell receptor (beta chain) under discussion was sequenced for a study of post-analysis software for immune sequencing data. Findings and limits, study-wide: Roughly five TRBV segments were significantly more frequent in patients than in controls. TRBV5-6, TRBV5-1 and TRBV20-1 were among these segments. Under F measure analysis, samples from one preparation batch co-clustered strongly.

The germline V gene encodes CDR1 MDHEN and CDR2 SYDVKM. CDR3 length: 15 amino acids. Concerning this clonotype itself: Antigen: not known.

Prepared TCR beta cDNA libraries contained unique molecular identifiers. Once about 0.9 to 11 million T cells were used, some 500,000 cDNA molecules resulted. TCRdb ran MiXCR on the PCR reads and lists one entry per CDR3 protein. The sample consists of roughly 430,000 distinct CDR3 sequences, 39% of them appearing once. The sample consisted of blood. This TCR was recovered from a girl aged 2 to 9 with multiple sclerosis. V usage is TRBV28 and J usage is TRBJ2-5, with 7 positions matching TRBD2. The J call may not be correct, given that the DNA end is closer to TRBJ2-7. CDR3 protein: CASSFLLAVGYEQYF. CDR3 DNA: TGTGCCAGCAGTTTCTTGCTAGCGGTAGGCTACGAGCAGTACTTC.